Presented here are 16 T cell receptor beta chains from one specimen sequenced in a study of OX40 agonist ivuxolimab in advanced cancers. The method was immunoSEQ multiplex PCR; TCRdb's version includes in-frame clones alone and lacks a portion of them. The sample lists about 45,000 clones, around 89% seen once, with roughly a sixth in the top ten. Sample: CD4+ or CD8+ T cells sorted from blood, taken in a trial of the OX40 agonist ivuxolimab. The receptors were gathered from an adult with an advanced solid tumor such as melanoma, head and neck, liver or kidney cancer.

The chain uses TRBV9 and TRBJ2-1; a weak D match, TRBD1 (5 bases). Germline V gene lookup returns CDR1 SGDLS and CDR2 YYNGEE. V was trimmed by 0 bases and J by 5 bases, leaving 12 bases between them. The CDR3 extends over 15 amino acids. The CDR3 nucleotides read TGTGCCAGCAGCGTAGCCCAGACAGCGAACAATGAGCAGTTCTTC. Translated: CASSVAQTANNEQFF.

The chain couples TRBV25-1 to TRBJ1-4; D possibly corresponds to TRBD1 (5 bases). With 3 bases removed from V and 1 base from J, the gap between germline ends came to 15 bases. This CDR3 has 17 amino acids. The germline V gene encodes CDR1 MGHDK and CDR2 SYGVNS. The CDR3: CASSDLGQGGTNEKLFF. CDR3 bases: TGTGCCAGCAGTGATTTGGGCCAGGGAGGAACTAATGAAAAACTGTTTTTT.

The chain uses TRBV9 and TRBJ2-3; perhaps D is TRBD1 or TRBD2 (6 bases each). Germline assignment: CDR1 SGDLS and CDR2 YYNGEE. CDR3 size: 15 residues. The V end lost 3 bases, the J end lost 0 bases, and 11 bases lay between the germline ends. CDR3 loop: CASSEGGTSTDTQYF. Here the CDR3 DNA reads TGTGCCAGCAGCGAAGGGGGGACTAGCACAGATACGCAGTATTTT.

V usage is TRBV9 and J usage is TRBJ2-7, with D possibly being TRBD1 or TRBD2 (6 bases each). The V and J ends lost 3 bases and 7 bases respectively, with 11 bases between them. This CDR3 contains 12 residues. The germline CDR1 and CDR2 sequences are SGDLS and YYNGEE. The CDR3 sequence is CASSGGGGEQYF. CDR3 nucleotide sequence: TGTGCCAGCAGCGGCGGAGGGGGTGAGCAGTACTTC.

This CDR3 reads CATSRGGEGQDFFEQYF. The DNA for the CDR3 is TGTGCCACCAGCAGGGGGGGAGAGGGACAGGACTTCTTTGAGCAGTACTTC. V is TRBV15 and J is TRBJ2-7, with 8 bases identical to TRBD1. Losses at the gene ends were 3 bases for V and 7 bases for J; bases not matched to a gene: 17. CDR1 and CDR2 (germline): LNHNV, YYDKDF (reference sequence). The CDR3 sequence is 17 residues long.

The genes are TRBV6-5 and TRBJ1-1, with no clear D. V lost 0 bases and J 6 bases, leaving 17 bases between the germline ends. This CDR3 contains 16 residues. Germline lookup yields CDR1 MNHEY and CDR2 SVGAGI. DNA for the CDR3: TGTGCCAGCAGTTACTCGATATCCGCAGCGGAGGCTGAAGCTTTCTTT. Residues: CASSYSISAAEAEAFF.

V gene TRBV4-2 combines with J gene TRBJ2-2; 11 nucleotides line up with TRBD2. CDR3 length: 18 residues. Per the germline V gene, CDR1 is LGHNA and CDR2 is YNFKEQ. Trimming took 0 bases from V and 4 from J; bases not matched to a gene: 7. The CDR3 DNA is TGTGCCAGCAGCCAAGACCCTAGCGGGGGGCGGGGCACCGGGGAGCTGTTTTTT. Translation: CASSQDPSGGRGTGELFF.

Concerning this clone itself: Germline and junction disagree at one end, which may indicate a read error. V gene TRBV9 combines with J gene TRBJ2-3; D might be TRBD2 (5 bases). The germline V gene encodes CDR1 SGDLS and CDR2 YYNGEE. The CDR3 consists of 11 residues. CDR3 amino acids: CASSDYGLATF. The CDR3 DNA follows: TGTGCCAGCAGCGACTATGGACTCGCCACTTTT.

The J gene is TRBJ1-4, the V gene TRBV4-1, with a weak D call TRBD1 (6 bases). The germline V gene encodes CDR1 MGHRA and CDR2 YSYEKL. There are 15 residues in the CDR3. V lost 4 bases and J lost 6, with 15 bases in between. Here the CDR3 reads CASSPVGGEHEKLFF. CDR3 DNA sequence: TGCGCCAGCAGCCCCGTAGGGGGTGAACATGAAAAACTGTTTTTT.

This clone has a handful of counts. The chain carries TRBV27 and TRBJ1-5, with TRBD1 identical over 8 bases. The CDR3 spans 13 residues. CDR1 is MNHEY, CDR2 SMNVEV, per germline (reference sequence). V was pared by 3 bases and J by 10 bases, with 5 bases of the junction left unmatched. In DNA form, the CDR3 reads TGTGCCAGCAGTTTGATACAGGGGGAACCCCAGCATTTT. It is translated as CASSLIQGEPQHF.

This clone appeared a single time. This chain links TRBV5-6 with TRBJ1-2; no reliable D call. The V gene lost 4 bases and the J gene lost 6 bases, with 4 bases spanning the gap. Germline values: CDR1 SGHDT, CDR2 YYEEEE. The CDR3 spans 10 residues. The CDR3: CASSQDGYTF. In DNA form, the CDR3 reads TGTGCCAGCAGCCAAGATGGCTACACCTTC.

This clone has only one observation. V and J are TRBV6-1 and TRBJ2-7, with 10 bases lining up with TRBD1. The CDR3 is 15 amino acids. Losses at the gene ends were 6 bases for V and 1 base for J; bases not matched to a gene: 6. CDR1 MNHNS and CDR2 SASEGT come from the germline V gene. The CDR3 sequence is CASRSRTGGSYEQYF. The CDR3 nucleotides read TGTGCCAGCAGATCTCGGACAGGGGGATCCTACGAGCAGTACTTC.

This chain joins TRBV11-2 and TRBJ2-7; 7 bases align to TRBD2. CDR1 and CDR2 (germline): SGHAT, FQNNGV. This CDR3 contains 14 residues. J was trimmed by 2 bases and V by 8 bases; bases with no gene match: 9. The CDR3 DNA sequence: TGTGCCAGCCGCCGGGGGGACTACCCCTACGAGCAGTACTTC. Protein product: CASRRGDYPYEQYF.

This chain joins TRBV15 and TRBJ2-1; TRBD2 matches at 11 bases. The V gene's germline CDR1 is LNHNV and CDR2 YYDKDF (reference sequence). The V and J ends lost 5 bases and 9 bases, in that order; junction bases with no gene match: 9. The CDR3 consists of 15 residues. CDR3 DNA: TGTGCCACCAGCGTGCTAGCGGGGGGATTCGGTGAGCAGTTCTTC. Amino acid sequence: CATSVLAGGFGEQFF. Drawing the rest from reference TRBV15 and TRBJ2-1, the complete variable domain is DAMVIQNPRYQVTQFGKPVTLSCSQTLNHNVMYWYQQKSSQAPKLLFHYYDKDFNNEADTPDNFQSRRPNTSFCFLDIRSPGLGDTAMYLCATSVLAGGFGEQFFGPGTRLTVL.

The V and J genes are TRBV7-9 and TRBJ1-2, with 7 bases matching TRBD1. The CDR3 consists of 13 residues. With V trimmed by 8 bases and J by 4 bases, 7 bases remained unmatched. CDR1 and CDR2 (germline): SEHNR, FQNEAQ (reference sequence). The CDR3 reads CASVRQGPYGYTF. CDR3 in DNA: TGTGCCAGCGTTAGACAGGGTCCCTATGGCTACACCTTC.

This sequence joins TRBV19 and TRBJ2-7; 12 bases are a match to TRBD2. This CDR3 comprises 15 residues. Germline loops: CDR1 LNHDA, CDR2 SQIVND (reference sequence). After removal of 6 bases from V and 7 bases from J, the junction contained 10 bases not matched to a gene. CDR3 in DNA: TGTGCCAGTAGCCTCTGGACTAGCGGGGCTCAGGAGCAGTACTTC. Residues: CASSLWTSGAQEQYF.